This T cell receptor (beta chain) was found in a study of blood T cells in healthy people across ages. Study-wide context: Researchers report that template switching captured about one barcoded beta molecule per two T cells.

Caucasian individuals from Russia who were healthy and aged about 6 to 95 acted as donors. Study-level findings and limits: The unknown donor CMV status may have confounded expanded clonotype changes.

A sample-barcoded 5' primer and a J-beta primer mix were used in a second PCR of roughly 7 to 12 cycles. The authors tagged each cDNA molecule using a template-switch adaptor with 12 random nucleotides. In TCRdb, the 5' RACE reads were re-called with MiXCR into one record per CDR3 protein. The table has roughly 700,000 distinct CDR3 sequences, over 45% seen once. The table lists this clonotype with a count of one. The antigen is undetermined. Germline V gives CDR1 SGHTA, CDR2 FQGNSA. The V and J ends lost 1 base and 7 bases respectively, with 8 bases between them. The CDR3 is 13 amino acids. The receptor was isolated from a woman aged 60-70 years in good health. Sequencing was done on a sample of blood. This chain joins TRBV7-2 and TRBJ1-5, with no clear D. CDR3 in amino acids: CASSLVSRQPQHF. The CDR3 DNA is TGTGCCAGCAGCTTAGTCTCACGGCAGCCCCAGCATTTT.